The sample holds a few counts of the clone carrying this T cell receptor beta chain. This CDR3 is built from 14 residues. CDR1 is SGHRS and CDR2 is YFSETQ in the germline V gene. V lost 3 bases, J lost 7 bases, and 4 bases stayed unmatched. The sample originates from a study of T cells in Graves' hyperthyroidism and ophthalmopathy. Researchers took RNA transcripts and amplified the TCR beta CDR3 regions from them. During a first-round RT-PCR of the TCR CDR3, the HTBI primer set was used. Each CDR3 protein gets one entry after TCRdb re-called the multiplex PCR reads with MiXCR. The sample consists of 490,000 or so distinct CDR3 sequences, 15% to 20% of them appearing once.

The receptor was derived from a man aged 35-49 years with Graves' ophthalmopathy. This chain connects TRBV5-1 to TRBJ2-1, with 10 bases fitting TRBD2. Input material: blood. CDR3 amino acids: CASSYLAGENEQFF. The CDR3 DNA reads TGCGCCAGCAGCTACCTAGCGGGAGAGAATGAGCAGTTCTTC.